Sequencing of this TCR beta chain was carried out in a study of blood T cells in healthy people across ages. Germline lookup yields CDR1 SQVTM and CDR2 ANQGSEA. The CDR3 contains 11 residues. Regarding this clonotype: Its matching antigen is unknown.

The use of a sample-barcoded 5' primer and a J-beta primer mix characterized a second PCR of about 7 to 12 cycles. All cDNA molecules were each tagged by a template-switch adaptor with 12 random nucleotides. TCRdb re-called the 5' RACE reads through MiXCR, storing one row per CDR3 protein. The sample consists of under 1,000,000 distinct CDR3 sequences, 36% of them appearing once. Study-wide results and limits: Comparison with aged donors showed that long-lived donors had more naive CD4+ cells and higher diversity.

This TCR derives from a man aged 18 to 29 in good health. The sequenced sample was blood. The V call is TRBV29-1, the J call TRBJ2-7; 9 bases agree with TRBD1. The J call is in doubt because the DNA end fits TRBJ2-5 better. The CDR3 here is CGVDRGETQYF. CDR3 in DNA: TGCGGTGTCGACAGGGGGGAGACCCAGTACTTC.